This entry concerns a single T cell receptor beta chain. Its recognized antigen is unknown. No much larger clonotype is one base removed from it; base qualities were not supplied. This sample was included in a study of cytomegalovirus exposure and HLA in healthy donors (dated by TCRdb to the late 2010s). Concerning the study at large: An earlier analysis of about 560 of the donors reported 250 to 300 Gb of sequence data and around 110 million unique TCR beta sequences obtained from around 190 million T cells. Four to six DR-DQ haplotypes were handled as single units for association and clustering, since linkage in the cohort was strong. Alongside the repertoire data, information on donor age, sex, ethnicity and CMV serostatus was compiled. The study aimed to test whether signatures of past pathogen exposure could be identified by cataloging public T cell receptors. The number of donors typed differed by locus, with 629-630 for A, B, C, DRB1 and DQB1, over 500 for DQA1, about 610 for DPA1, and approximately 470 for DPB1. Every repertoire in the discovery cohort had been generated on one and the same sequencing platform. The T cell repertoires of 666 subjects were profiled by immunosequencing and related to cytomegalovirus serostatus. Approximately 310 gigabases of sequencing data and approximately 91 million unique TCR sequences made up an early release that covered about 640 HLA-typed donors. Among about 400 genotyped donors of the cohort, an average of around 250,000 unique TCR beta nucleotide sequences was sequenced per donor, of which about 19% were non-productive. In an earlier analysis of about 590 of the donors, high-throughput TCR beta sequencing was used to judge whether each TCR beta V gene segment behaved as functional or pseudogenic. In the later analysis, no new phenotypic data were used to find candidate immune exposures; instead, reliance was placed on TCR beta sequences and their occurrence across donors. A later genetic analysis took genome-wide SNP genotypes for about 55% of the 666 donors and used that subset as a discovery cohort. Of the roughly 400 genotyped donors, over 65% fell in the genetic ancestry cluster associated with self-reported Caucasian donors. A later analysis re-examined previously published TCR beta repertoires from more than 600 donors and added high-resolution HLA genotyping to investigate patterns of TCR occurrence. In addition to the first cohort of 650 to 750 subjects, a separate validation cohort of around 110 different subjects was used. Both class I and class II loci were covered by HLA typing, at four-digit resolution. To predict cytomegalovirus infection status, the study brought together high-throughput TCR immunosequencing, statistical association of individual TCRs with disease status, and machine learning. The paper as a whole reports these results and caveats: The cohort was sequenced for TCR beta chains only, and without alpha or paired-chain data the features that could be detected were limited. Most TCR sequences were seen in very few donors, while some public TCRs were found in many individuals. In both the original and validation cohorts, the classifier was reported to diagnose cytomegalovirus status with high specificity and sensitivity. It was suggested by the authors that the approach could potentially be generalized to other disease states and immunological phenotypes. At a false discovery rate of 0.05, a later analysis linked roughly 17,000 TCR beta sequences to specific HLA alleles. According to a later analysis, TCR association rates differed among HLA loci, with DRB1 alleles showing the most associated TCRs and HLA-C alleles showing the fewest. When HLA alleles, especially DR and DQ, strongly co-occurred, attributing TCR associations to individual alleles was difficult. The only immune exposure information available for the cohort was CMV serostatus. A total of about 150 TCR beta chains were listed by the study as associated with cytomegalovirus. A group of highly shared sequence variants was considered likely to be a technical artifact of the sequencing pipeline. According to a later genetic analysis, donors in an Asian-associated ancestry cluster had fewer N-insertions in productive TCRs than the approximately 630-donor mean. An earlier analysis of approximately 500 of the donors showed that most TCR beta V segments appeared in productive rearrangements either about 90% or about 30% of the time, which broadly matched IMGT annotations. An association between a missense DCLRE1C variant and V-gene and J-gene trimming of TCR beta chains was found in a later genetic analysis and replicated in an independent cohort. Linkage disequilibrium might explain the correlated functional status among segregating V segments, but an unknown experimental factor could not be ruled out. The presence/absence analyses assumed that sequencing depth was roughly uniform across donors, and that assumption may not be true. In a later analysis, most CMV-associated TCR beta chains were found to appear HLA-restricted, with HLA associations seemingly driven largely by CMV exposure. According to a later analysis, parvovirus B19, influenza, CMV and Epstein-Barr virus appeared linked to several top co-occurrence clusters. In a later analysis, HLA-associated TCR beta chains showed more clonal expansion and lower generation probabilities than non-associated chains that were equally common. Because counts were too low, about 18 rarely observed V segments, including chromosome 9 orphons, were excluded from the earlier analysis of 500 to 700 of the donors. Because HLA typing was unavailable for some donors at each locus, only the typed subset was used in association tests. Three of the identified cytomegalovirus-associated TCR beta chains were confirmed in vitro to be specific for cytomegalovirus antigens. A further reported finding was that TCR beta sequences accurately predicted the HLA-A and HLA-B alleles for most subjects in the first cohort.

The cohort consisted of 670 or so healthy bone marrow donors. Cohort members were all nominally healthy when sampled, although unrecorded immune exposures were likely present. The donor tested CMV seronegative and was one of the 352 seronegative cohort members. Every donor gave a peripheral blood sample, and the peripheral blood mononuclear cells from that sample were used for TCR beta sequencing. The Qiagen DNeasy Blood Extraction Kit was used to extract genomic DNA from the blood cell samples. The library was generated by the immunoSEQ multiplex PCR assay. For the multiplex PCR, a mixture combining 60 forward primers for TCR Vbeta segments and 13 reverse primers for TCR Jbeta segments was used. Amplification of the CDR3 region of rearranged TCR beta genes was performed with a multiplex PCR assay on genomic DNA. The amplified TCR beta libraries were sequenced on the Illumina HiSeq System as 87-base-pair reads. From the authors' description of their analysis: A later analysis tallied 75 million to 95 million unique TCR beta chains across the 666 repertoires, and around 10 million of those chains were shared by two or more donors. Raw reads were error-corrected and collapsed into unique sequences with a nearest-neighbor algorithm that merged closely related sequences to remove PCR and sequencing errors. To assign V, D and J gene segments, CDR3 sequences were aligned to IMGT reference sequences. For a sequence to be retained, a match of at least six nucleotides to both a V gene segment and a J gene segment was required. Rearrangements were called productive when the CDR3 lacked stop codons and stayed in frame with V and J; all others were non-productive. CDR3 was defined by IMGT convention, running from the second conserved V-encoded cysteine to the conserved J-encoded phenylalanine. Sequences without an unambiguous match to a single V gene segment were excluded from the earlier analysis of several hundred of the donors. An earlier analysis of almost 600 of the donors classified V segments as functional when productive rearrangements were above 56.7% and as segregating when the standard deviation between donors was above 5%. A statistical classification framework was developed to diagnose cytomegalovirus status using the catalog of TCR beta chain sequences. In a later analysis, TCR nucleotide sequences were compared against IMGT/GENE-DB human TR gene sequences so that V and J genes could be assigned. Using the TCRdist pipeline, a later analysis assigned CDR3 sequences along with most-parsimonious VDJ recombination scenarios. In a later analysis, every TCR beta chain was defined by the combination of its CDR3 amino acid sequence and its V-gene family, and reads without a unique V-gene family were dropped. In a later analysis, around 600 highly shared, low-generation-probability nucleotide sequences were removed to address suspected cross-contamination and a sequencing artifact. In a later analysis, a clonal expansion index was calculated for each public chain from normalized within-repertoire ranks of inferred template counts. In a later analysis, generation probabilities were computed using a VDJ recombination model fitted to out-of-frame rearrangements, and the results were checked against IGoR. In a later analysis, hypergeometric tests were used to score TCR-TCR, TCR-HLA and TCR-CMV co-occurrence, with a repertoire-size bias correction applied to TCR pairs. False discovery rates were estimated in a later analysis by permuting HLA or CMV assignments 20 times. In a later analysis, co-occurring TCRs were grouped with DBSCAN, and TCRdist sequence similarity was added when clustering was performed within HLA-allele-positive subsets. Repertoires with fewer than 30,000 or more than 120,000 public chains were left out of co-occurrence clustering, as were five repertoires with anomalous nucleotide sharing. Held by TCRdb, this immuneACCESS table contains in-frame sequences only and omits some clones. Under half of the omission traces to an unresolved V gene where checked; the cause of the rest is unknown. V, J and clone size are taken as reported in that table, and D and trimming were inferred from the DNA itself. The sample table records roughly 110,000 clones; roughly 73% of these occur just once. Roughly 0.87% of the sample lies in the top ten.

The receptor was isolated from a woman between 25 and 40 years old in good health and CMV-seronegative. The sample comprised PBMCs.

The base sequence is TGTGCCAGCAAGACAAACACTGAAGCTTTCTTT. This codes for CASKTNTEAFF. The rearranged chain carries TRBV2 and TRBJ1-1; too little of a D gene remains to name it. V is reduced by 7 bases and J by 2 bases, leaving a spacing of 5 bases between them. Spanning cysteine to phenylalanine, the CDR3 consists of 11 amino acids. This entry keeps only the CDR3 DNA: 33 bases, framed from base 1. Based on the germline V gene, the CDR1 and CDR2 sequences are SNHLY and FYNNEI.